Presented here are 12 T cell receptor beta chains from one specimen sequenced in a study of blood T cell repertoires in COVID-19. Generated by immunoSEQ multiplex PCR, the TCRdb table keeps only in-frame clones and is missing some. This table has tens of thousands of clones, less than 90% appearing once. Sample: peripheral blood. These receptors all come from a woman aged 80 or older with acute or convalescent COVID-19.

This chain links TRBV10-2 with TRBJ2-2; D is undetermined. The germline V gene has CDR1 WSHSY and CDR2 SAAADI. The CDR3 has 11 residues. The germline V and J ends were trimmed by 6 bases and 5 bases, with 4 bases remaining between them. The CDR3 region is CASRLTGELFF. The CDR3, as DNA: TGCGCCAGCAGGCTAACCGGGGAGCTGTTTTTT.

The gene calls are TRBV23-1 and TRBJ2-4; 11 nucleotides match TRBD1. TRBV23-1 is identified as an open reading frame with a role that is uncertain. Unmatched junction bases numbered 11, after V lost 0 bases and J lost 1 base. The CDR3 totals 20 residues. The CDR3 sequence: CASSQSGTGGHSLAKNIQYF. The CDR3 DNA is TGCGCCAGCAGTCAATCGGGGACAGGGGGACATTCCCTCGCCAAAAACATTCAGTACTTC.

The chain uses TRBV30 and TRBJ2-5, with D maybe TRBD2 (8 bases). V lost 7 bases, J lost 4 bases, and 25 bases lay in between. The germline CDR1 and CDR2 sequences are GTSNPN and SVGIG (reference sequence). This CDR3 has 16 amino acids. The CDR3 loop is CALSGLAGGLIETQYF. As DNA, the CDR3 is TGTGCCTTAAGCGGACTAGCAGGGGGTTTGATAGAGACCCAGTACTTC.

V is TRBV12-3 or TRBV12-4 and J is TRBJ1-1; a possible D gene is TRBD1 (5 bases). The CDR3 loop spans 13 amino acids. Trimming shortened V by 5 bases and J by 1 base, and 8 bases separated the two germline ends. This chain's CDR3 is CASSTTENTEAFF. The CDR3 DNA is TGTGCCAGCAGTACGACAGAGAACACTGAAGCTTTCTTT.

The chain combines TRBV10-3 with TRBJ2-7, with D possibly TRBD1 on 5 matching bases. Per germline, CDR1 ENHRY and CDR2 SYGVKD. V lost 0 bases to trimming and J lost 6 bases, with 18 bases between them. The CDR3 totals 16 residues. The CDR3 DNA reads as TGTGCCATCAGTGAGTCATTGACTTTAGGTGACAGCGAGCAGTACTTC. Protein product: CAISESLTLGDSEQYF.

The J gene is TRBJ1-3, the V gene TRBV24-1; D ambiguous. Germline CDR1 and CDR2: KGHDR and SFDVKD. V lost 6 bases, J lost 4 bases, and 6 bases lay in between. This CDR3 has 12 residues. The CDR3 reads CATSTSGNTIYF. The CDR3 nucleotides are TGTGCCACCAGTACGAGCGGAAACACCATATATTTT.

This chain joins TRBV10-1 and TRBJ1-1, with TRBD1 matching over 8 bases. Per germline, CDR1 WNHNN and CDR2 SYGVQD (reference sequence). The trim removed 3 bases at V and 1 base at J, leaving 1 base unmatched. The CDR3 is 14 residues long. The CDR3 nucleotides read TGCGCCAGCAGTGACGGACAGGGGAACACTGAAGCTTTCTTT. Translating gives CASSDGQGNTEAFF.

The chain carries TRBV5-4 and TRBJ1-2; 8 bases fit TRBD1. V shed 4 bases and J 4 bases; nucleotides not matched to a gene: 12. The CDR3 is made up of 16 amino acids. Per germline, CDR1 SGHNT and CDR2 YYREEE (reference sequence). The CDR3 DNA sequence: TGTGCCAGCAGCAGAGGACAGGGAGCGGTTGGCTATGGCTACACCTTC. It yields the protein CASSRGQGAVGYGYTF.

This chain connects TRBV19 to TRBJ1-2; 8 nucleotides match TRBD1. CDR3 size: 15 residues. Unmatched junction bases numbered 6, after V lost 4 bases and J lost 2 bases. The V gene's germline CDR1 is LNHDA and CDR2 SQIVND (reference sequence). CDR3: CASSTTYRGNYGYTF. The CDR3 bases are TGTGCCAGTAGTACCACCTACAGGGGGAACTATGGCTACACCTTC.

The V gene is TRBV3-1 (or the pseudogene TRBV3-2), the J gene TRBJ1-2; the D gene is possibly TRBD1 (5 bases). Germline loops: CDR1 LGHDT, CDR2 YNNKEL (reference sequence). The V and J ends lost 7 bases and 0 bases respectively, with 15 bases between them. The CDR3 is 15 amino acids. CDR3 loop: CASTSGGATNYGYTF. The CDR3 bases are TGTGCCAGCACCTCAGGCGGGGCCACTAACTATGGCTACACCTTC.

CDR3 protein: CASSNPTQGHPGSTQTF. The CDR3 nucleotides read TGTGCCAGTAGTAACCCAACCCAGGGCCACCCAGGCTCCACGCAGACCTTC. J is TRBJ1-2 and V is TRBV19; weak D call: TRBD1 (5 bases). V dropped 4 bases and J dropped 14 bases, with 32 bases sitting between them. The CDR3 is 17 amino acids. The germline V gene has CDR1 LNHDA and CDR2 SQIVND (reference sequence).

The rearrangement links TRBV2 to TRBJ2-7, with 7 bases matching TRBD2. Trimming took 8 bases from V and 6 from J; bases not matched to a gene: 10. The CDR3 is made up of 13 amino acids. Germline CDR1 reads SNHLY; CDR2 reads FYNNEI. The DNA of the CDR3 is TGTGCCAGCGCTCGGGGGAGGGAGGGCGAGCAGTACTTC. This encodes CASARGREGEQYF.